This T cell receptor (beta chain) was documented in a study of T cells in Graves' hyperthyroidism and ophthalmopathy. Any symptoms of ophthalmopathy came after the first hyperthyroidism diagnosis, from which the blood sample dates. Template material for amplifying TCR beta CDR3 regions consisted of RNA transcripts. HTBI primers were used for first-round RT-PCR of the TCR CDR3. TCRdb analysed the multiplex PCR reads with MiXCR anew, one entry per CDR3 protein. The table has roughly 500,000 distinct CDR3 sequences, over 11% seen once. This clonotype turned up a few times. CDR3 length: 15 amino acids. CDR1 MNHEY and CDR2 SVGAGI come from the germline V gene. V was cut by 2 bases and J by 1 base, with 11 bases left in between.

Sequencing was done on a sample of blood. The sequence came from a young woman with Graves' hyperthyroidism that later progressed to Graves' ophthalmopathy. The chain carries TRBV6-5 and TRBJ1-1; a possible D gene is TRBD1 (5 bases). The DNA of the CDR3 is TGTGCCAGCAGTTACGGCGGGGGGAAGAACACTGAAGCTTTCTTT. It yields the protein CASSYGGGKNTEAFF.